Listed below are T cell receptor beta chains from one sample, sequenced in a study of regulatory T cells in long-lasting Graves disease. Each CDR3 protein gets one entry after TCRdb re-called the multiplex PCR reads with MiXCR. Altogether 400,000 to 450,000 distinct CDR3 sequences are present, roughly 15% being singletons, with the ten largest covering about 10%. This same sample was also taken into another study, of T cells in Graves' hyperthyroidism and ophthalmopathy.

The sample here was peripheral blood mononuclear cells (PBMCs), taken at new diagnosis, from a patient treated with antithyroid drugs. These receptors came from a woman aged 30 to 39 with Graves disease. Both conserved end residues are part of each CDR3. A D gene is named only where the DNA matches it firmly. Not every row has a clone size; where given, it reads once, few, many or a size class.

>TRBV28|.|TRBJ2-1|.|11
CASSQIHEQFF
>TRBV5-6|.|TRBJ2-5|.|14
CASSREPSPETQYF
>TRBV20-1|.|TRBJ2-1|.|14
CSAKRGVAYNEQFF
>TRBV7-8|TRBD2|TRBJ2-3|many|16
CASSLGGLAGFDTQYF
>TRBV12-3/TRBV12-4|.|TRBJ2-1|many|16
CASSLMSGLAYNEQFF
>TRBV9|.|TRBJ2-2|few|15
CASSLETGNTGELFF
>TRBV28|.|TRBJ1-1|.|12
CASSLLFTEAFF
>TRBV7-9|.|TRBJ2-7|few|16
CASSSYLRTTNYEQYF
>TRBV4-1|TRBD1|TRBJ2-7|many|16
CASSPLGQGSFYEQYF
>TRBV7-9|TRBD1|TRBJ2-7|few|15
CASSISGTGVREQYF
>TRBV7-2|.|TRBJ2-3|many|15
CASSIRPAFPDTQYF
>TRBV12-3/TRBV12-4|.|TRBJ2-2|many|12
CASSFQGGELFF
>TRBV2|.|TRBJ1-3|many|15
CASTRTGNSGNTIYF